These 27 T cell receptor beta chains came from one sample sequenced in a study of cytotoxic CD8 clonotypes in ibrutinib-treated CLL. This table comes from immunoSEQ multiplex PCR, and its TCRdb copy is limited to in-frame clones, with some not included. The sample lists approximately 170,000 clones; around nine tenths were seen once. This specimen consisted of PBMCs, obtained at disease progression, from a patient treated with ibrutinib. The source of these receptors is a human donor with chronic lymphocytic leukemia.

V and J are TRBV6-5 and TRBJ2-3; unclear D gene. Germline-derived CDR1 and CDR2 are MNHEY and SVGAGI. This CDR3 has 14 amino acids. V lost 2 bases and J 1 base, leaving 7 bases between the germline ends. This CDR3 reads CASSYVLGTDTQYF. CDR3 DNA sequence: TGTGCCAGCAGTTACGTACTGGGCACAGATACGCAGTATTTT.

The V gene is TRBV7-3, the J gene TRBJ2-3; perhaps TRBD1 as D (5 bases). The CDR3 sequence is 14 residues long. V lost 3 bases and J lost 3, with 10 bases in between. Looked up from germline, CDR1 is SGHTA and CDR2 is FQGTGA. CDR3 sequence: CASSFQGVTDTQYF. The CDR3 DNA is TGTGCCAGCAGCTTTCAGGGTGTAACAGATACGCAGTATTTT. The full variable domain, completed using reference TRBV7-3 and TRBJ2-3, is GAGVSQTPSNKVTEKGKYVELRCDPISGHTALYWYRQSLGQGPEFLIYFQGTGAADDSGLPNDRFFAVRPEGSVSTLKIQRTERGDSAVYLCASSFQGVTDTQYFGPGTRLTVL.

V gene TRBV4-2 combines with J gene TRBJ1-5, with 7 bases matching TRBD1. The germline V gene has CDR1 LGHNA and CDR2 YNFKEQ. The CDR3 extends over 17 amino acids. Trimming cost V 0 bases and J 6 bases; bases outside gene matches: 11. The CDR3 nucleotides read TGTGCCAGCAGCCAAGACCCCCTGACAGGGTCTGTTCAGCCCCAGCATTTT. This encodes CASSQDPLTGSVQPQHF.

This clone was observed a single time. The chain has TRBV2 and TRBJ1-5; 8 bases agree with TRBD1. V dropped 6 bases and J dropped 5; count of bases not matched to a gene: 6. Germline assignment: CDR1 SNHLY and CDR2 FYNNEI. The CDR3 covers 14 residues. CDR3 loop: CASRDRGGYQPQHF. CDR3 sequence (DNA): TGTGCCAGCAGAGACAGGGGTGGTTATCAGCCCCAGCATTTT.

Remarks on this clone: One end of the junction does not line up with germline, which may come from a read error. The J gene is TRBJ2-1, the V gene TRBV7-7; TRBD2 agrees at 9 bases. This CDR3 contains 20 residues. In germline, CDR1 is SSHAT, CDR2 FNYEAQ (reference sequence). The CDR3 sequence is CASSPVNPSGALSSYNEQFF. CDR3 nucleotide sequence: TGTGCTAGCAGCCCCGTCAACCCTAGCGGGGCCTTAAGCTCCTACAATGAGCAGTTCTTC.

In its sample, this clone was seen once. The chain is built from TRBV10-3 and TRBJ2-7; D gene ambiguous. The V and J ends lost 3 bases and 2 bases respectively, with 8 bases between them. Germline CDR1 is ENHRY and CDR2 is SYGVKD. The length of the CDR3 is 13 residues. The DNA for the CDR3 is TGTGCCATCAGTGAAGTGGGAACCTACGAGCAGTACTTC. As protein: CAISEVGTYEQYF.

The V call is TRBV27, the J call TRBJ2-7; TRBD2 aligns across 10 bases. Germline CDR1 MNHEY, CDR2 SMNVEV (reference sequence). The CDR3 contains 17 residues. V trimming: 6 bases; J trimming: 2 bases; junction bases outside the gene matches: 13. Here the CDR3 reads CASSRRPVAGGTYEQYF. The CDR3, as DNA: TGTGCCAGCAGCCGCCGCCCGGTAGCGGGGGGTACCTACGAGCAGTACTTC.

Here the CDR3 reads CASSYSKYNEQFF. CDR3 nucleotide sequence: TGTGCCAGCAGTTACTCGAAATACAATGAGCAGTTCTTC. The chain combines TRBV6-6 with TRBJ2-1; D is unclear. The CDR3 has 13 residues. CDR1 is MNHNY, CDR2 SVGAGI, per germline (reference sequence). V was clipped by 0 bases and J by 4 bases, with 4 bases between them.

The CDR3 region is CASSVDGATEAFF. Here the CDR3 DNA reads TGCGCCAGCAGCGTCGACGGGGCCACTGAAGCTTTCTTT. This chain links TRBV5-1 with TRBJ1-1, with a weak D call TRBD1 (5 bases). The CDR3 spans 13 residues. Trimming took 4 bases from V and 4 from J, leaving 11 bases between them. The germline CDR1 and CDR2 sequences are SGHRS and YFSETQ.

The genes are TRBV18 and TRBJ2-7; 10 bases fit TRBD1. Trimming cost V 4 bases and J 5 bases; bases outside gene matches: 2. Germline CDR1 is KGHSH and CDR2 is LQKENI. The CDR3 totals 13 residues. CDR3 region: CASSQTGGDEQYF. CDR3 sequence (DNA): TGTGCCAGCTCACAGACAGGGGGCGACGAGCAGTACTTC.

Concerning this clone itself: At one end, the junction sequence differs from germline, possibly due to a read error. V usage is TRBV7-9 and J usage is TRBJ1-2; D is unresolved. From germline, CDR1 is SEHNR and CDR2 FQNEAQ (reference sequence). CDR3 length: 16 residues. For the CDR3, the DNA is TGTGCCAGCAGCTTGGATCACGATGGTTCATGGGTACTAACTCCATTC. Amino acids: CASSLDHDGSWVLTPF. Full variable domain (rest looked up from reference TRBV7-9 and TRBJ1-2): DTGVSQNPRHKITKRGQNVTFRCDPISEHNRLYWYRQTLGQGPEFLTYFQNEAQLEKSRLLSDRFSAERPKGSFSTLEIQRTEQGDSAMYLCASSLDHDGSWVLTPFGSGTRLTVV.

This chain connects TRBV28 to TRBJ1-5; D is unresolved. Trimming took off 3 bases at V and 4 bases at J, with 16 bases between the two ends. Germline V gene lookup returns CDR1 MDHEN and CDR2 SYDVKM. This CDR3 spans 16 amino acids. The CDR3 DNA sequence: TGTGCCAGCAGTTTCCGGACCGCAGGTACGAATCAGCCCCAGCATTTT. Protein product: CASSFRTAGTNQPQHF.

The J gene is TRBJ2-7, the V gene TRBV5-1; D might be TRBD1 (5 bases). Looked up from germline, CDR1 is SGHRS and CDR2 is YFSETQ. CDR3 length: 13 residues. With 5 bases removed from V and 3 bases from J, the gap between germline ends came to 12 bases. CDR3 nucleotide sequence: TGCGCCAGCAGTGACAGACCTCTCTACGAGCAGTACTTC. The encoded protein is CASSDRPLYEQYF.

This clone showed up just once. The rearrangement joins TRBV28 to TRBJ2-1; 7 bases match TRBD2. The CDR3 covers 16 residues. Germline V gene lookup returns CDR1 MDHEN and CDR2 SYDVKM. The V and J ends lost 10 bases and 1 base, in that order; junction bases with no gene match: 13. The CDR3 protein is CATWWPGGKSYNEQFF. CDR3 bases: TGTGCCACCTGGTGGCCGGGAGGCAAATCCTACAATGAGCAGTTCTTC.

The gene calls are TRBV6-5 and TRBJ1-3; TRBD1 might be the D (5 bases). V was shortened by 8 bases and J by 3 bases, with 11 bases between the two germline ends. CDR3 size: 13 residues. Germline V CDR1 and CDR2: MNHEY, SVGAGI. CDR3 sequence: CASGRGGGNTIYF. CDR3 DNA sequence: TGTGCCAGCGGAAGGGGCGGTGGAAACACCATATATTTT.

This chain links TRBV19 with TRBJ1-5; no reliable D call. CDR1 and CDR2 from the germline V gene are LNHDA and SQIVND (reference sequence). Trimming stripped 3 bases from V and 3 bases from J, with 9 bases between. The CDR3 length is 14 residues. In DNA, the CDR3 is TGTGCCAGTAGTATGCGGGGTGCCAATCAGCCCCAGCATTTT. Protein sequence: CASSMRGANQPQHF.

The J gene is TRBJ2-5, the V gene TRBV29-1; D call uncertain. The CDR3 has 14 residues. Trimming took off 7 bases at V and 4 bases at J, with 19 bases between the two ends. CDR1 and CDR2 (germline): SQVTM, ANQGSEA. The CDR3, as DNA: TGCAGCGCGGCGATCCGACCCCCGCCAGAGACCCAGTACTTC. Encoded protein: CSAAIRPPPETQYF.

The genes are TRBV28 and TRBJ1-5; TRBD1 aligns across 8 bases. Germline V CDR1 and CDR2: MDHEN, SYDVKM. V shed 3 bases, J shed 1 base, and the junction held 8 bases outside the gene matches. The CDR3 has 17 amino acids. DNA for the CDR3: TGTGCCAGCAGTTTTGTCAGGGGGCGGCACAGCAATCAGCCCCAGCATTTT. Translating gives CASSFVRGRHSNQPQHF.

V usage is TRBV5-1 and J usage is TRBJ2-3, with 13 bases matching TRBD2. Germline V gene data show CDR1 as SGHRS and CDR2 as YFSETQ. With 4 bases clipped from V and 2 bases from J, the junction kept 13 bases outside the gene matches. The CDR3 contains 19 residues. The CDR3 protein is CASSLGLAGVRRDTDTQYF. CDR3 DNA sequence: TGCGCCAGCAGCCTCGGACTAGCGGGAGTCCGGCGGGACACAGATACGCAGTATTTT.

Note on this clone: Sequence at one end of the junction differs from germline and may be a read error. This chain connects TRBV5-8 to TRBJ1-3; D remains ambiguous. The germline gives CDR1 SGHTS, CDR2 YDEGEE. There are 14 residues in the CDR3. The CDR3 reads CASTLTSSGNTIYF. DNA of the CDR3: TGTGCCAGCACCTTGACAAGCTCTGGAAACACCATATATTTT.

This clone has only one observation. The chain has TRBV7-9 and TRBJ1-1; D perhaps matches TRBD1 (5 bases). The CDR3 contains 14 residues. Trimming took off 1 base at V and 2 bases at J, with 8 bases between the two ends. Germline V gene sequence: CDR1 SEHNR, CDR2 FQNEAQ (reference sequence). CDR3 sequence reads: CASSLGWDNTEAFF. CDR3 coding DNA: TGTGCCAGCAGCTTAGGGTGGGACAACACTGAAGCTTTCTTT.

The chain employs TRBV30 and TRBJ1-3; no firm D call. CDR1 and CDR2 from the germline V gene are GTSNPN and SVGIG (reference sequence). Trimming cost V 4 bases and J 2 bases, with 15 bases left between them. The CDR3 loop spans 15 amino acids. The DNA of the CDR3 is TGTGCCTGGACCGTCCCCACAGAGGCTGGAAACACCATATATTTT. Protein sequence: CAWTVPTEAGNTIYF.

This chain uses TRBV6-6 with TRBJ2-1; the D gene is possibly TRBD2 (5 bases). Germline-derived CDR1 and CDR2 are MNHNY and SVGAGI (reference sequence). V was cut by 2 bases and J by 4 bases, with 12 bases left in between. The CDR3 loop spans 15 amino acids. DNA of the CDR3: TGTGCCAGCAGTTACGTCCTAGCCCAATACAATGAGCAGTTCTTC. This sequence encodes CASSYVLAQYNEQFF.

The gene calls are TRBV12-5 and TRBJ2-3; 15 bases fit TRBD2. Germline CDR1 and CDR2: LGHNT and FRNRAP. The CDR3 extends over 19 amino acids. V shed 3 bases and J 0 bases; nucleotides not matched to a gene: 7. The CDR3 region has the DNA TGTGCTAGTGGTTTCCATACGGGACTAGCGGGAGGAAGCACAGATACGCAGTATTTT. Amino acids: CASGFHTGLAGGSTDTQYF.

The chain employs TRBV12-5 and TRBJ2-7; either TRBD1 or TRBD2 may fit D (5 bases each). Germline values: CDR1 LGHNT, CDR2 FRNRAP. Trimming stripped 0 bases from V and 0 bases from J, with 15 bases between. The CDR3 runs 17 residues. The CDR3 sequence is CASGLVAGAPFSYEQYF. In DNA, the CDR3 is TGTGCTAGTGGTTTGGTAGCCGGGGCTCCATTCTCCTACGAGCAGTACTTC.

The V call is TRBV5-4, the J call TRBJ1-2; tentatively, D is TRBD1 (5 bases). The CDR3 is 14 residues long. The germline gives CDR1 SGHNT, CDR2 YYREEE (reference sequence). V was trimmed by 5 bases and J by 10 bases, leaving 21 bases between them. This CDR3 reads CASSMPGRVSIYTF. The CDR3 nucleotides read TGTGCCAGCAGTATGCCGGGACGGGTCTCGATCTACACCTTC.

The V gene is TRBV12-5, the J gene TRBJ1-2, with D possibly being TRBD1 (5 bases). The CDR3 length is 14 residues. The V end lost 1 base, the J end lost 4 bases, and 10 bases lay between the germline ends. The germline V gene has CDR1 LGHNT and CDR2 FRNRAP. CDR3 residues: CASGLDQGGYGYTF. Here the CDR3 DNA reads TGTGCTAGTGGTTTGGACCAGGGAGGCTATGGCTACACCTTC.